The rows below give T cell receptor beta chains drawn from one sample of a study of a mutant IDH1 vaccine in newly diagnosed glioma. Their antigen targets remain unknown. Only in-frame clones appear in the TCRdb table, and some are missing; sequencing was by immunoSEQ multiplex PCR. The sample carries about 51,000 clones, approximately 78% recorded once. The sequences come from PBMCs, collected from a glioma patient whose treatment included an IDH1 peptide vaccine. Receptor source: a woman aged 40 to 50 with glioma. The conserved cysteine and the conserved F or W are not part of the CDR3 here.

>TRBV4-1
ASSQDRWVSNQPQH
>TRBV2
ASSNRYNEQF
>TRBV19
ASSPEDRGIQETQY
>TRBV7-2
ASSLNTGGEKLF
>TRBV18
ASSPPANTEAF
>TRBV25-1
ASSEGSKGLVPNYGYT
>TRBV19
ASTEGAGGRYEQY
>TRBV4-2
ASSQHQGAEGNQPQH
>TRBV28
ASSFRDEQY
>TRBV30
AWRAQGQEKLF
>TRBV5-6
ASSSDGEGRGSYNSPLH
>TRBV5-4
ASSLQGPTEKLF
>TRBV7-8
ASSLVGGPSYNEQF
>TRBV7-6
ASSPRASGSYNEQF
>TRBV6-1
ASSERGAGETQY
>TRBV5-1
ASAPGGGLYSNQPQH
>TRBV7-9
ASSRTSYGYT
>TRBV7-2
ASSPYTGELF
>TRBV20-1
SASRADEQY
>TRBV9
ASSDERGTAYEQY
>TRBV19
ASSTHKLATNEKLF
>TRBV10-3
AISGRGSYT
>TRBV27
ASSSGTTVSPQH
>TRBV6-6
ASSYSFTSVTDTQY
>TRBV21-1
ASSNLTYEAF
>TRBV27
ASSLGRQAWEQF
>TRBV2
ASTDPGGRETQY
>TRBV5-1
ASSPPPPRNQETQY
>TRBV7-2
ASRIGVRGDGELF
>TRBV6-5
ASRQTTGVGTEAF
>TRBV5-1
ASSRAGTPSDTQY
>TRBV23-1
ASSQLKPGTGNQPQH
>TRBV2
ASSAAENTEAF
>TRBV4-2
ASSQDGEGLMNTEAF
>TRBV6-5
ASRAGTGDGKLF
>TRBV2
ASSDGYSGNTIY
>TRBV4-1
ASRDLAGGATDTQY
>TRBV6-5
ASSYSMSANNSPLH
>TRBV6-1
ASRPPPGNTIY
>TRBV30
TWNGVRNSPLH
>TRBV2
ASRRTAPGSPLH
>TRBV7-9
ASSPRGGANEQY
>TRBV2
ASREGTGKGNTIY
>TRBV11-3
ASSPPGTGGEGKAF
>TRBV9
ASSAQPTNEKLF